These 14 T cell receptor beta chains came from one sample sequenced in a study of T cell responses to AZD1222 COVID-19 vaccine. Generated by immunoSEQ multiplex PCR, the TCRdb table keeps only in-frame clones and is missing some. In the table there are 150,000 or so clones, roughly nine tenths of which are singletons. Sequences were derived from peripheral blood, sampled on day 0 of AZD1222 vaccination. These receptors originate from an adult in good health.

The J gene is TRBJ1-5, the V gene TRBV7-3; no clear D. Germline V CDR1 and CDR2: SGHTA, FQGTGA. This CDR3 comprises 12 residues. V was pared by 4 bases and J by 4 bases, with 5 bases between. The CDR3 coding sequence is TGTGCCAGCAGCTCCCCAAATCAGCCCCAGCATTTT. Translating it yields CASSSPNQPQHF.

This chain links TRBV7-9 with TRBJ2-1; 9 nucleotides match TRBD1. Germline V CDR1 and CDR2: SEHNR, FQNEAQ (reference sequence). The length of the CDR3 is 14 residues. Trimming at V came to 5 bases and at J to 7 bases, leaving 6 bases not matched to a gene. The CDR3 DNA is TGTGCCAGCAGCCGCCGACAGGGGGGGAATGAGCAGTTCTTC. This gives the protein CASSRRQGGNEQFF.

The chain combines TRBV28 with TRBJ1-2, with D possibly being TRBD1 (5 bases). Trimming pared 6 bases from V and 5 bases from J, leaving 10 bases between. This CDR3 has 12 amino acids. The germline gives CDR1 MDHEN, CDR2 SYDVKM. CDR3 nucleotides: TGTGCCAGCAGGACGGGGGGATATGGCTACACCTTC. This sequence encodes CASRTGGYGYTF.

The chain employs TRBV6-6 and TRBJ2-2, with 8 bases identical to TRBD1. Germline-derived CDR1 and CDR2 are MNHNY and SVGAGI (reference sequence). J lost 5 bases, V lost 8 bases, and 13 bases had no gene match. The CDR3 runs to 16 residues. The CDR3 DNA reads as TGTGCCAGCTCGAACCCCCAGGGGGCGCGGACCGGGGAGCTGTTTTTT. It translates to CASSNPQGARTGELFF.

The chain recombines TRBV19 with TRBJ1-4; D is perhaps TRBD1 (5 bases). This CDR3 is built from 13 residues. The germline CDR1 and CDR2 sequences are LNHDA and SQIVND (reference sequence). The ends were cut back, 7 bases at V and 8 bases at J, with 14 bases in the middle. Here the CDR3 reads CASTGGPGEKLFF. The CDR3 DNA sequence: TGTGCCAGTACCGGAGGGCCAGGGGAAAAACTGTTTTTT.

The chain employs TRBV2 and TRBJ1-6, with D perhaps matching TRBD1 (5 bases). The CDR3 has 15 amino acids. Germline V gene data show CDR1 as SNHLY and CDR2 as FYNNEI. V was shortened by 6 bases and J by 10 bases, with 19 bases between the two germline ends. For the CDR3, the DNA is TGTGCCAGCAGACGGGACCTACTAGTGGAGTCACCCCTCCACTTT. Its protein is CASRRDLLVESPLHF.

The chain is built from TRBV7-2 and TRBJ2-7, with D hard to call. Germline V lookup: CDR1 SGHTA, CDR2 FQGNSA. The CDR3 runs 15 residues. V was cut by 2 bases and J by 5 bases, with 16 bases left in between. The CDR3 DNA reads TGTGCCAGCAGCTTAACGGTCGGACCGGGCGACGAGCAGTACTTC. Amino acids: CASSLTVGPGDEQYF.

This chain joins TRBV6-2 or TRBV6-3 and TRBJ1-2; D uncertain. The V end lost 4 bases, the J end lost 4 bases, and 7 bases lay between the germline ends. Looked up from germline, CDR1 is MNHEY and CDR2 is SVGEGT. The CDR3 spans 12 residues. In DNA, the CDR3 is TGTGCCAGCAGTTCGGACCGCTATGGCTACACCTTC. Encoded protein: CASSSDRYGYTF.

This chain uses TRBV19 with TRBJ1-5; tentative D call: TRBD1 (5 bases). V was shortened by 7 bases and J by 0 bases, with 13 bases between the two germline ends. The CDR3 is made up of 15 amino acids. Germline V gene data show CDR1 as LNHDA and CDR2 as SQIVND (reference sequence). For the CDR3, the DNA is TGTGCCAGTATTCGGGGGTCCTATAGCAATCAGCCCCAGCATTTT. Its protein product is CASIRGSYSNQPQHF.

V is TRBV28 and J is TRBJ1-2; TRBD1 matches 8 bases. The CDR3 sequence is 14 residues long. The germline V gene has CDR1 MDHEN and CDR2 SYDVKM. V gave up 6 bases and J gave up 7 bases; unmatched junction bases: 10. As DNA, the CDR3 is TGTGCCAGCAGAGAGACAGGGGTGCTTGGTGGCTACACCTTC. Its translation: CASRETGVLGGYTF.

V is TRBV6-5 and J is TRBJ1-2; D uncertain. Looked up from germline, CDR1 is MNHEY and CDR2 is SVGAGI. CDR3 length: 13 amino acids. The V and J ends lost 4 bases and 5 bases respectively, with 11 bases between them. In nucleotides, the CDR3 is TGTGCCAGCAGTTCCAACGGGGAGTATGGCTACACCTTC. This codes for CASSSNGEYGYTF.

This chain connects TRBV27 to TRBJ1-1; D is ambiguous. Per the germline V gene, CDR1 is MNHEY and CDR2 is SMNVEV (reference sequence). This CDR3 has 15 amino acids. The germline V and J ends were trimmed by 3 bases and 0 bases, with 11 bases remaining between them. CDR3 sequence: CASSFGGVLNTEAFF. In DNA form, the CDR3 reads TGTGCCAGCAGTTTCGGTGGAGTCCTGAACACTGAAGCTTTCTTT.

The chain links TRBV11-2 to TRBJ2-2, with no clear D. CDR3 size: 14 residues. Deletions cut 2 bases from V and 5 bases from J, with 9 bases between. Germline V gene lookup returns CDR1 SGHAT and CDR2 FQNNGV. The CDR3 nucleotides are TGTGCCAGCAGCTTATACTTGGGAACCGGGGAGCTGTTTTTT. Translating it yields CASSLYLGTGELFF.

J is TRBJ1-6 and V is TRBV28; the D gene is possibly TRBD1 (6 bases). V was clipped by 6 bases and J by 10 bases, with 16 bases between them. The CDR3 contains 14 residues. Germline CDR1 is MDHEN and CDR2 is SYDVKM. CDR3: CASSPGVSSSPLHF. CDR3 coding DNA: TGTGCCAGCAGCCCAGGGGTTTCTAGCTCACCCCTCCACTTT.